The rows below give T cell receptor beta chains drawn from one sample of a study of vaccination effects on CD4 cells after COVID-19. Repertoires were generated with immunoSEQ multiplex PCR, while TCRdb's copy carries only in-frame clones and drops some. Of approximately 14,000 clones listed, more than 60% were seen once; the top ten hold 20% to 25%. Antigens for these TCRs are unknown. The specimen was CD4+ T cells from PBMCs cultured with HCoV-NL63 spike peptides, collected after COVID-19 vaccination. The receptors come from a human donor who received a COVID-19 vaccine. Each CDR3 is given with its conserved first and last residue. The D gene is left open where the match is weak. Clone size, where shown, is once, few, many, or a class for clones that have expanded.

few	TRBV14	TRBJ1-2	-	CASSPFQGTYGYTF	TGTGCCAGCAGCCCTTTCCAGGGTACCTATGGCTACACCTTC
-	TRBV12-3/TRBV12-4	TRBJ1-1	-	CASSPLRGSEAFF	TGTGCCAGCAGTCCCTTAAGGGGGTCTGAAGCTTTCTTT
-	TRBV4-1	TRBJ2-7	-	CASSQVGEQYF	TGCGCCAGCAGCCAAGTAGGTGAGCAGTACTTC
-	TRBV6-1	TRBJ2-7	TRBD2	CASSEGLAGSYEQYF	TGTGCCAGCAGTGAAGGACTAGCGGGCTCCTACGAGCAGTACTTC
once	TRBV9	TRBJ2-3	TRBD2	CASSVGTSAHTDTQYF	TGTGCCAGCAGCGTCGGGACTAGCGCCCACACAGATACGCAGTATTTT
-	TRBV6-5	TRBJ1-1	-	CASNAAQGNTEAFF	TGTGCCAGCAATGCTGCACAGGGGAACACTGAAGCTTTCTTT
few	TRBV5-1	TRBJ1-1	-	CASSSGILNTEAFF	TGCGCCAGCAGCTCGGGGATACTGAACACTGAAGCTTTCTTT
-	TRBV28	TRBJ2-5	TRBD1	CASSPPGTGGTQYF	TGTGCCAGCAGCCCCCCCGGGACAGGGGGGACCCAGTACTTC
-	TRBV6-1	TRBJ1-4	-	CASSEGGPNEKLFF	TGTGCCAGCAGTGAAGGGGGGCCTAATGAAAAACTGTTTTTT
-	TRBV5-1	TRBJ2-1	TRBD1	CASSLVGQGYNEQFF	TGCGCCAGCAGCTTGGTGGGACAGGGGTATAATGAGCAGTTCTTC
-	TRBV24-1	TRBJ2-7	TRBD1	CATNPGGAYEQYF	TGTGCCACCAATCCAGGGGGCGCTTACGAGCAGTACTTC
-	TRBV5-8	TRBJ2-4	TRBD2	CASSLVAGAKNIQYF	TGTGCCAGCAGCTTAGTAGCGGGAGCCAAAAACATTCAGTACTTC
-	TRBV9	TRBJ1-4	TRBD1	CASSVEGQGNEKLFF	TGTGCCAGCAGCGTAGAGGGACAGGGGAATGAAAAACTGTTTTTT
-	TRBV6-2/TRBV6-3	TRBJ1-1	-	CASSYSLATEAFF	TGTGCCAGCAGTTACTCGTTGGCCACTGAAGCTTTCTTT
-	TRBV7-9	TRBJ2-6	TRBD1	CASSSRTGDSGANVLTF	TGTGCCAGCAGCTCTAGAACAGGGGACTCTGGGGCCAACGTCCTGACTTTC
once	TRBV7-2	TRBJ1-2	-	CASSLDSYYGYTF	TGTGCCAGCAGCTTGGACAGCTACTATGGCTACACCTTC
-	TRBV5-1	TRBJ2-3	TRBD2	CASNHGGADTQYF	TGCGCCAGCAACCACGGGGGGGCAGATACGCAGTATTTT
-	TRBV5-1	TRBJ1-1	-	CASSLDPPNTEAFF	TGCGCCAGCAGCTTGGACCCACCCAACACTGAAGCTTTCTTT
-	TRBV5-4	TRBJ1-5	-	CASSTAPGERNQPQHF	TGTGCCAGCAGCACGGCACCAGGAGAGCGCAATCAGCCCCAGCATTTT
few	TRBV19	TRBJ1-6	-	CASSMTEVSPLHF	TGTGCCAGTAGTATGACCGAGGTTTCACCCCTCCACTTT
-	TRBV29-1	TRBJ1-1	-	CSERLRTEAFF	TGCAGTGAGAGGCTCAGGACCGAAGCTTTCTTT
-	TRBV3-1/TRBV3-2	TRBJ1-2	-	CASSQRRTGVANYGYTF	TGTGCCAGCAGCCAAAGAAGGACGGGGGTAGCTAACTATGGCTACACCTTC
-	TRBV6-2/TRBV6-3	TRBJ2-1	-	CASSYGDNEQFF	TGTGCCAGCAGTTACGGGGACAATGAGCAGTTCTTC
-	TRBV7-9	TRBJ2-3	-	CASSSAWVRHTDTQYF	TGTGCCAGCAGCTCCGCTTGGGTGCGGCACACAGATACGCAGTATTTT
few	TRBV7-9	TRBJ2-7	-	CASSLGISYEQYF	TGTGCCAGCAGCTTAGGCATCTCCTACGAGCAGTACTTC
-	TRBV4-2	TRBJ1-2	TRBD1	CASSQGSDRSAGYTF	TGTGCCAGCAGCCAAGGGTCGGACAGGTCGGCCGGCTACACCTTC
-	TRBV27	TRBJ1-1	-	CASSSPKKGGTEAFF	TGTGCCAGCAGTTCTCCAAAGAAGGGAGGCACTGAAGCTTTCTTT
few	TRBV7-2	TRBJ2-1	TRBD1	CASSLGGQGGNEQFF	TGTGCCAGCAGCTTAGGGGGACAGGGTGGGAATGAGCAGTTCTTC
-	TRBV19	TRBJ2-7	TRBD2	CASSIPSGRTHF	TGTGCCAGTAGTATACCTAGCGGGAGGACACACTTC
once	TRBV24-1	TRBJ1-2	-	CATRRTGYDGYTF	TGTGCCACCAGGAGAACAGGATATGATGGCTACACCTTC
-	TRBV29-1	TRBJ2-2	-	CSVAVRRDPYAGLFF	TGCAGCGTTGCAGTTCGACGGGACCCCTATGCTGGGCTGTTTTTT
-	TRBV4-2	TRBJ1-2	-	CASSQDAVRGEGYTF	TGTGCCAGCAGCCAAGATGCGGTGAGGGGGGAGGGCTACACCTTC
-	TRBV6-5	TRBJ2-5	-	CASSYSVGQETQYF	TGTGCCAGCAGTTACTCGGTCGGCCAAGAGACCCAGTACTTC
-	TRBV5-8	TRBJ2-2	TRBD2	CASSQFSGSTGELFF	TGTGCCAGCAGCCAATTTAGCGGGAGTACCGGGGAGCTGTTTTTT
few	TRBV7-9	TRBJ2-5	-	CASSLKETQYF	TGTGCCAGCAGCCTAAAAGAGACCCAGTACTTC
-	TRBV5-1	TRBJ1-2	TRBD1	CASSRTGDNYGYTF	TGCGCCAGCAGCAGGACAGGGGACAACTATGGCTACACCTTC
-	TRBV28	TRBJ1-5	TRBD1	CASSSGQGARNQPQHF	TGTGCCAGCAGCTCCGGACAGGGGGCGAGGAATCAGCCCCAGCATTTT
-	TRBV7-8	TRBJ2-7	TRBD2	CASSSPGTRFGEQYF	TGTGCCAGCAGCTCCCCCGGGACTAGGTTCGGCGAGCAGTACTTC
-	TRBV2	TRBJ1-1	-	CASSEGGVGIGTEAFF	TGTGCCAGCAGTGAAGGAGGGGTCGGTATAGGGACTGAAGCTTTCTTT
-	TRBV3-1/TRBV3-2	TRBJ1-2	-	CASSQEVRSNYGYTF	TGTGCCAGCAGCCAAGAGGTCAGATCGAACTATGGCTACACCTTC
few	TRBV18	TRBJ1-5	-	CASSAQGNQPQHF	TGTGCCAGCTCAGCTCAGGGCAATCAGCCCCAGCATTTT
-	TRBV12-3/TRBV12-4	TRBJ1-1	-	CASSDRQNTEAFF	TGTGCCAGCAGCGACAGGCAGAACACTGAAGCTTTCTTT
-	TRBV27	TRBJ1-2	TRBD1	CASRSTGEGGYTF	TGTGCCAGCAGGTCGACAGGGGAGGGTGGCTACACCTTC
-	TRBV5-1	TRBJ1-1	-	CASSLDGYLMNTEAFF	TGCGCCAGCAGCTTGGACGGATACCTTATGAACACTGAAGCTTTCTTT
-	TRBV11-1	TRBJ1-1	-	CASSLGGLNTEAFF	TGTGCCAGCAGCTTGGGGGGCTTGAACACTGAAGCTTTCTTT
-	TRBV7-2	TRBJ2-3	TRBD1	CASSLAGTANTDTQYF	TGTGCCAGCAGCTTAGCCGGGACAGCTAACACAGATACGCAGTATTTT
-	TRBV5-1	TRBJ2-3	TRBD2	CASSPATSGADTQYF	TGCGCCAGCAGCCCCGCGACTAGCGGTGCAGATACGCAGTATTTT
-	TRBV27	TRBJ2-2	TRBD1	CASSGPPGQGTGELFF	TGTGCCAGCAGCGGACCGCCGGGACAGGGGACCGGGGAGCTGTTTTTT
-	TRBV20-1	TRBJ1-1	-	CSASTGNDAEAFF	TGCAGTGCTAGTACAGGCAATGACGCTGAAGCTTTCTTT
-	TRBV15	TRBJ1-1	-	CATSPNRRELNTEAFF	TGTGCCACCAGCCCAAACCGGAGGGAACTGAACACTGAAGCTTTCTTT
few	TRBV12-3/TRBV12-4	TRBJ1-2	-	CASSLRGGYTF	TGTGCCAGCAGTTTGAGGGGAGGCTACACCTTC
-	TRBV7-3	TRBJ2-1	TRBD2	CASSLGLAYNEQFF	TGTGCCAGCAGCTTAGGACTAGCCTACAATGAGCAGTTCTTC
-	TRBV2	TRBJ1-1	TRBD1	CASSPDRGTEAFF	TGTGCCAGCAGCCCCGACAGGGGGACTGAAGCTTTCTTT